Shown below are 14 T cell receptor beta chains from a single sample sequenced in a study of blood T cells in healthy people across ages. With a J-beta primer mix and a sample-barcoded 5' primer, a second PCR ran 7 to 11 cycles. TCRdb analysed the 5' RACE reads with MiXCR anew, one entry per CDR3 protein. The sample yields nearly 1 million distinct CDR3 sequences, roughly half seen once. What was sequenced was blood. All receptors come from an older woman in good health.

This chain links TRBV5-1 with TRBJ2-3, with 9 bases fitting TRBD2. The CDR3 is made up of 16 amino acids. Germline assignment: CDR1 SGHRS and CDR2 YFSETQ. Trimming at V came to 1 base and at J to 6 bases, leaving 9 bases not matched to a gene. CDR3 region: CASSLRGRLAVDTQYF. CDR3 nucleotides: TGCGCCAGCAGCTTGCGGGGCCGACTAGCGGTGGATACGCAGTATTTT.

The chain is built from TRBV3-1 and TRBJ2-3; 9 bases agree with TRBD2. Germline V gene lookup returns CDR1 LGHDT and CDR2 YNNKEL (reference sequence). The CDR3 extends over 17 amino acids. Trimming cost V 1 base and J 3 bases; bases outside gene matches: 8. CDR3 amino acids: CASSQVFSGSPTDTQYF. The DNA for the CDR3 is TGTGCCAGCAGCCAAGTTTTTAGCGGGAGTCCTACAGATACGCAGTATTTT.

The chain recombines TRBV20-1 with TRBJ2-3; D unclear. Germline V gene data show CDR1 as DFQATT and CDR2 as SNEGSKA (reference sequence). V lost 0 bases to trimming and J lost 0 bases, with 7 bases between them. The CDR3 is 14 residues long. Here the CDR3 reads CSAREARSTDTQYF. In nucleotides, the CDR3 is TGCAGTGCTAGAGAAGCCAGAAGCACAGATACGCAGTATTTT.

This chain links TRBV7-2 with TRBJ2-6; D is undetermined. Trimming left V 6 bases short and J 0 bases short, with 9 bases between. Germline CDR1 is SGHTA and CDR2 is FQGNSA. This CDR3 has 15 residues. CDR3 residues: CASSSALSGANVLTF. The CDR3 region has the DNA TGTGCCAGCAGTTCCGCCCTCTCTGGGGCCAACGTCCTGACTTTC.

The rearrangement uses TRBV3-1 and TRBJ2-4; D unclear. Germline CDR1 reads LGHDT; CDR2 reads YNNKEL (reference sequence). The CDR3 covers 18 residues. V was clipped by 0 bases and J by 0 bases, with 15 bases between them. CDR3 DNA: TGTGCCAGCAGCCAAGAACCGGCGCGGATCATAGCCAAAAACATTCAGTACTTC. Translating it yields CASSQEPARIIAKNIQYF.

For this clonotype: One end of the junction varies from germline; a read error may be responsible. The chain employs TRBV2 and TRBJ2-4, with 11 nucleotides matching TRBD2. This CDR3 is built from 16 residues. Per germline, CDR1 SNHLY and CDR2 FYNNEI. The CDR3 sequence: CAGRAGTSGYKNIQYF. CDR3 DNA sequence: TGTGCCGGCAGAGCCGGGACTAGCGGATACAAAAACATTCAGTACTTC.

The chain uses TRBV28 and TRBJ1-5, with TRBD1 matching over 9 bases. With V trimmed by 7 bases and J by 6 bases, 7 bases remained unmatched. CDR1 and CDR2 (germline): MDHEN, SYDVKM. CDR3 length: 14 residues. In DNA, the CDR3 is TGTGCCAGCACCCCGGGACAGGGTTTTCAGCCCCAGCATTTT. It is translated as CASTPGQGFQPQHF.

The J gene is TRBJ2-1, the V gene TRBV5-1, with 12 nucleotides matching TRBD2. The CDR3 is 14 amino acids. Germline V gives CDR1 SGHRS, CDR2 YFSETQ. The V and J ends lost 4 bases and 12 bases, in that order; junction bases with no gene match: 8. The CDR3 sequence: CASSTGLAGAGQFF. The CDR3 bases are TGCGCCAGCAGCACGGGACTAGCGGGCGCAGGGCAGTTCTTC.

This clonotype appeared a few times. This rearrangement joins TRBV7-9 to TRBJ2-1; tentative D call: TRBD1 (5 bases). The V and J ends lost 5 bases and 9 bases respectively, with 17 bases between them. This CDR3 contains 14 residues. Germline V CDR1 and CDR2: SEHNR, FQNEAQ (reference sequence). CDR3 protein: CASSPGPIGGEQFF. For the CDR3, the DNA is TGTGCCAGCAGCCCAGGGCCTATAGGCGGTGAGCAGTTCTTC.

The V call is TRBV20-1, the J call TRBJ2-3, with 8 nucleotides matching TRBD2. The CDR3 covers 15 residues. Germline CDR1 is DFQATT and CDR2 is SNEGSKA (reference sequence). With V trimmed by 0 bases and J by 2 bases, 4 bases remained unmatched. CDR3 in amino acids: CSARDPGLVTDTQYF. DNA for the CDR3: TGCAGTGCTAGAGATCCGGGACTAGTCACAGATACGCAGTATTTT.

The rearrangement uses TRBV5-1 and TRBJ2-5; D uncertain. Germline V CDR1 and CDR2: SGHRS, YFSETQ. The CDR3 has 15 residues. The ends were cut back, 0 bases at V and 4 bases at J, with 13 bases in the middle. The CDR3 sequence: CASSLDSPYGETQYF. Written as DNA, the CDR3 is TGCGCCAGCAGCTTGGACTCGCCTTACGGAGAGACCCAGTACTTC. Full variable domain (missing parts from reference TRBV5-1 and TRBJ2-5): KAGVTQTPRYLIKTRGQQVTLSCSPISGHRSVSWYQQTPGQGLQFLFEYFSETQRNKGNFPGRFSGRQFSNSRSEMNVSTLELGDSALYLCASSLDSPYGETQYFGPGTRLLVL.

The CDR3 region has the DNA TGTGCCAGCAGCCTTCGACGACCCGGGAGCAGAGCCTACGAGCAGTACTTC. Amino acids: CASSLRRPGSRAYEQYF. The chain joins TRBV3-1 to TRBJ2-7; D is possibly TRBD2 (6 bases). CDR3 length: 17 amino acids. The V end was cut by 4 bases, the J end by 2 bases, with 21 bases between. Germline V gene lookup returns CDR1 LGHDT and CDR2 YNNKEL (reference sequence).

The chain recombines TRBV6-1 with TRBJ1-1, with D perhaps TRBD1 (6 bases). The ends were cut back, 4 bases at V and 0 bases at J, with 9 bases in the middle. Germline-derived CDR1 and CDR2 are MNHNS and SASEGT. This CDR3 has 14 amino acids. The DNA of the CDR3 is TGTGCCAGCAGTGCTGACAGGTTGAACACTGAAGCTTTCTTT. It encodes CASSADRLNTEAFF.

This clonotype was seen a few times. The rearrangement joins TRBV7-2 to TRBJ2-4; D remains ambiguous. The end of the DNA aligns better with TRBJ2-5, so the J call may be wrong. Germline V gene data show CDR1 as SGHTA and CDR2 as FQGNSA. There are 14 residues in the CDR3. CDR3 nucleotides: TGTGCCAGCAGCTCAGTACCGACCAAAGAGACCCAGTACTTC. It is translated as CASSSVPTKETQYF.